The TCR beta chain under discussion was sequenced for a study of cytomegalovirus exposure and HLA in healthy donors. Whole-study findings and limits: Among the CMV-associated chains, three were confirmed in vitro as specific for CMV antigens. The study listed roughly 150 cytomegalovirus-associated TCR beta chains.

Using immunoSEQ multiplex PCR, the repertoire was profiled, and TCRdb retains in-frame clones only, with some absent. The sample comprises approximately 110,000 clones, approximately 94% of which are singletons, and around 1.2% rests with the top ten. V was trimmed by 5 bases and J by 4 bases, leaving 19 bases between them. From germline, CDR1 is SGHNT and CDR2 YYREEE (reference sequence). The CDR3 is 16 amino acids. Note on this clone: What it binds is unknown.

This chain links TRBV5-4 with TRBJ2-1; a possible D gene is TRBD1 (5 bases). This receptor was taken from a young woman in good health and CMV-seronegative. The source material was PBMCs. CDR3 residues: CASRGPDTYGYNEQFF. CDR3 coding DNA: TGTGCCAGCAGGGGCCCGGACACCTATGGATACAATGAGCAGTTCTTC.